This T cell receptor beta chain is drawn from a study of T cell responses to AZD1222 COVID-19 vaccine. Assay used: immunoSEQ multiplex PCR; TCRdb lists only in-frame clones, some missing. The sample lists 80,000 or so clones, about 84% seen once, with approximately 2.9% in the top ten. The CDR3 contains 17 residues. Per germline, CDR1 ENHRY and CDR2 SYGVKD. J was trimmed by 2 bases and V by 0 bases; bases with no gene match: 7. The sequence came from an adult in good health. Sample: peripheral blood, taken on day 0 of AZD1222 vaccination. J is TRBJ1-3 and V is TRBV10-3; 7 nucleotides match TRBD1. The CDR3 here is CAISESKEGATGNTIYF. For the CDR3, the DNA is TGTGCCATCAGTGAGTCGAAAGAGGGGGCCACTGGAAACACCATATATTTT.